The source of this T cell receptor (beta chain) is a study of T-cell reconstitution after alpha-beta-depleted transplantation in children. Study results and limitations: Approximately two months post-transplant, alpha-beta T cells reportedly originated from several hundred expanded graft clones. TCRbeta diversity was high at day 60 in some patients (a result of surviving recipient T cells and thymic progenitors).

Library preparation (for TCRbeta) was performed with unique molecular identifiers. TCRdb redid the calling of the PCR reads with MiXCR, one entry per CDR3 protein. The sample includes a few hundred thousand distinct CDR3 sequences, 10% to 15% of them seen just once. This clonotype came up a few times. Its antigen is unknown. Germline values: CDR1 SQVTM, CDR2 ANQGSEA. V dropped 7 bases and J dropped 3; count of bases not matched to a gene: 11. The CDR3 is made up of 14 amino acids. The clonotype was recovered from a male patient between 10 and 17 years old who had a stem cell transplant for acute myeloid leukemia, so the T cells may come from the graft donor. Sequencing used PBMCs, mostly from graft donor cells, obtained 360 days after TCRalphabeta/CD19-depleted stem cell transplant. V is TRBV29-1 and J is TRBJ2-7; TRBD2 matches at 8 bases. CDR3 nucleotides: TGCAGCGCCCAATCCGGGAGGGCCCTCTACGAGCAGTACTTC. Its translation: CSAQSGRALYEQYF.